The T cell receptor beta chain under discussion was sequenced for a study of identical twins. General study points: Zero-insertion analyses might be partly confounded by invariant T cells like MAIT and iNKT. Cord blood's abundant beta clonotypes had fewer insertions, unlike memory repertoires.

A template switching step contributed a universal primer site, while unique molecular identifiers were present in the cDNA. TCRdb reanalysed the 5' RACE reads using MiXCR and keeps one entry per CDR3 protein. This sample has roughly 690,000 distinct CDR3 sequences; around 6.1% occur once, and the top ten carry roughly 2%. This clonotype was seen many times. Its antigen remains unidentified. Germline CDR1 reads SEHNR; CDR2 reads FQNEAQ (reference sequence). Trimming pared 3 bases from V and 3 bases from J, leaving 10 bases between. The CDR3 spans 14 residues. This TCR was recovered from a young man in good health. The V and J genes are TRBV7-9 and TRBJ2-3; D unclear. Sequencing used naive T cells sorted from blood. DNA for the CDR3: TGTGCCAGCAGCTTCAGTCCATCAACAGATACGCAGTATTTT. It specifies CASSFSPSTDTQYF.